This T cell receptor (beta chain) was identified during a study of beta chain features in type 1 diabetes. Study-wide results and caveats: Type 1 diabetes patients showed a moderate but significant shortening of TCRB CDR3s in all four CD4+ subsets.

Expressed TCRB transcripts were sequenced because the isolated RNA had all been reverse transcribed beforehand. Method: immunoSEQ multiplex PCR; TCRdb's copy keeps in-frame clones and lacks some. The sample has roughly 450,000 clones; approximately 10% are singletons. CDR1 is SQVTM and CDR2 is ANQGSEA in the germline V gene. Trimming left V 7 bases short and J 7 bases short, with 23 bases between. The CDR3 is 15 amino acids. A sort by CD45RO/CCR7/CD25/CD127/CD95/CD27 yielded CD4+ naive, central memory, regulatory and stem cell-like memory cells. Worth noting for this clone: Its antigen is still unknown.

The V gene is TRBV29-1, the J gene TRBJ2-1; tentative D call: TRBD2 (6 bases). The TCR sequence derives from a woman under 30 in good health. Sequencing used naive CD4+ T cells from blood. CDR3 nucleotides: TGCAGCGCTGGAAGGGTCGGGGGACCGGGGAATGAGCAGTTCTTC. Translating it yields CSAGRVGGPGNEQFF.